Reported below is one T cell receptor beta chain. The antigen is undetermined. The same CDR3 is also encoded by other DNA sequences in this sample. In the original workflow: Quality scores were absent from the junction-only immunoSEQ sequences, so filtering differed. Sequencing was performed with immunoSEQ multiplex PCR; in TCRdb, only in-frame clones are kept and a portion is missing. That table furnishes V, J and clone size, whereas the DNA furnished D and trimming. This table has about 2.3 million clones, 90% to 95% appearing once. The sample belongs to a study of shared clonotypes between healthy human individuals. V was clipped by 0 bases and J by 1 base, with 7 bases between them. The CDR3 covers 14 residues. CDR1 MNHEY and CDR2 SVGAGI come from the germline V gene. All of the donors resided in Nashville, Tennessee, and each was a Caucasian adult. Whole-study findings and limits: Shared across a handful of donors were 5% to 6% of the naive CD4 clonotypes.

The gene calls are TRBV6-5 and TRBJ2-7; D possibly uses TRBD1 or TRBD2 (5 bases each). The material sequenced was naive CD4+ T cells from PBMCs. Sample subset: CD45RA+ positively selected. This clonotype was sampled from a man aged 18 to 35 in good health. Some clones in this sample may be carry-over from other donors' samples. This CDR3 reads CASSYSGRSYEQYF. The CDR3 nucleotides are TGTGCCAGCAGTTACTCGGGACGGTCCTACGAGCAGTACTTC.